Each of the 3 T cell receptor beta chains below was sequenced from the same sample in a study of blood T cells in healthy people across ages. Next came a second PCR, run for about 7 to 11 cycles, which used a sample-barcoded 5' primer along with a J-beta primer mix. TCRdb recomputed calls from the 5' RACE reads with MiXCR, one row per CDR3 protein. The sample gives around 400,000 distinct CDR3 sequences, approximately 51% of which show up once; roughly 51% is in the top ten. The source material was blood. The receptors here all came from a man aged 60-69 years in good health.

The rearrangement joins TRBV6-5 to TRBJ2-1, with TRBD2 matching 9 bases. Germline-derived CDR1 and CDR2 are MNHEY and SVGAGI. The CDR3 consists of 15 residues. The J segment lost 7 bases and the V segment lost 0 bases, leaving 4 bases of the junction unmatched. The CDR3: CASSYSGTSHNEQFF. CDR3 DNA: TGTGCCAGCAGTTACTCGGGGACTAGCCATAATGAGCAGTTCTTC.

With respect to this clonotype: Its ends do not fully match the called genes, so a read error is possible. This sequence joins TRBV20-1 and TRBJ2-3, with 7 positions matching TRBD2. The CDR3 length is 14 residues. The germline gives CDR1 DFQATT, CDR2 SNEGSKA (reference sequence). Written as DNA, the CDR3 is TGCAGTGCTAAAACTAGCGTTAGCATAGATACGCAGTATTTT. It yields the protein CSAKTSVSIDTQYF.

J is TRBJ1-5 and V is TRBV20-1; tentatively, D is TRBD1 (5 bases). Trimming removed 4 bases from V and 1 base from J, with 14 bases in between. The germline gives CDR1 DFQATT, CDR2 SNEGSKA (reference sequence). CDR3 length: 15 amino acids. CDR3 sequence (DNA): TGCAGTGCTAAGCGCGGGGGGGTCAGCAATCAGCCCCAGCATTTT. It translates to CSAKRGGVSNQPQHF.